The 13 T cell receptor beta chains reported below all come from one sample, sequenced in a study of blood T cell repertoires in COVID-19. The table came from immunoSEQ multiplex PCR; TCRdb's copy has only in-frame clones and leaves some out. This sample carries roughly 80,000 clones, around 80% of them seen once, and the ten largest clones take 20% to 25%. The specimen sequenced was peripheral blood. These receptors all come from a human donor in a cohort sampled during active COVID-19.

The chain combines TRBV28 with TRBJ1-5; D is ambiguous. V lost 5 bases and J lost 1, with 12 bases in between. CDR1 is MDHEN, CDR2 SYDVKM, per germline. The CDR3 runs 15 residues. CDR3 DNA: TGTGCCAGCAGTCAACGGACGGGAAGCAATCAGCCCCAGCATTTT. Translated, it gives CASSQRTGSNQPQHF.

The rearrangement links TRBV5-5 to TRBJ1-5, with D tentatively TRBD1 (5 bases). Trimming shortened V by 2 bases and J by 3 bases, and 15 bases separated the two germline ends. The V gene's germline CDR1 is SGHKS and CDR2 YYEKEE (reference sequence). This CDR3 comprises 16 residues. This chain's CDR3 is CASSFISGVDNQPQHF. In nucleotides, the CDR3 is TGTGCCAGCAGCTTCATTTCGGGGGTGGACAATCAGCCCCAGCATTTT.

The genes are TRBV19 and TRBJ2-1, with a weak D call TRBD2 (6 bases). CDR1 and CDR2 from the germline V gene are LNHDA and SQIVND (reference sequence). Trimming stripped 8 bases from V and 2 bases from J, with 13 bases between. This CDR3 contains 14 residues. This CDR3 reads CASRDFRTYNEQFF. CDR3 coding DNA: TGTGCCAGTCGGGACTTCCGGACCTACAATGAGCAGTTCTTC.

This clone was found once. The chain recombines TRBV5-1 with TRBJ1-1; D is possibly TRBD1 (5 bases). This CDR3 has 15 residues. In germline, CDR1 is SGHRS, CDR2 YFSETQ. V lost 0 bases, J lost 0 bases, and 9 bases lay in between. The CDR3 loop is CASSLAKGLNTEAFF. Written as DNA, the CDR3 is TGCGCCAGCAGCTTGGCCAAGGGGTTGAACACTGAAGCTTTCTTT.

V and J are TRBV4-2 and TRBJ1-2; TRBD1 agrees at 9 bases. This CDR3 has 17 residues. After removal of 0 bases from V and 4 bases from J, the junction contained 9 bases not matched to a gene. Germline assignment: CDR1 LGHNA and CDR2 YNFKEQ. DNA for the CDR3: TGTGCCAGCAGCCAAGAGGGACAGGGACTCTACTTCTATGGCTACACCTTC. This sequence encodes CASSQEGQGLYFYGYTF.

In DNA form, the CDR3 reads TGTGCCAGTAGTATCCCCCTAGCGGGGGTGGAAACCCAGTACTTC. Residues: CASSIPLAGVETQYF. The rearrangement links TRBV19 to TRBJ2-5; TRBD2 agrees at 10 bases. This CDR3 spans 15 amino acids. CDR1 is LNHDA and CDR2 is SQIVND in the germline V gene (reference sequence). V lost 3 bases, J lost 8 bases, and 9 bases stayed unmatched.

V is TRBV6-2 or TRBV6-3 and J is TRBJ1-6, with a weak D call TRBD1 (6 bases). CDR3 length: 16 residues. Germline V gives CDR1 MNHEY, CDR2 SVGEGT. V lost 2 bases to trimming and J lost 1 base, with 9 bases between them. As DNA, the CDR3 is TGTGCCAGCAGTTACAAGGGGACATCCTATAATTCACCCCTCCACTTT. Protein sequence: CASSYKGTSYNSPLHF.

The chain joins TRBV19 to TRBJ2-3; maybe TRBD2 (6 bases). Germline V gene sequence: CDR1 LNHDA, CDR2 SQIVND (reference sequence). The CDR3 is made up of 13 amino acids. V lost 8 bases to trimming and J lost 3 bases, with 12 bases between them. The DNA for the CDR3 is TGTGCCAGTGGGGATCGGGGGACAGATACGCAGTATTTT. It encodes CASGDRGTDTQYF.

The chain links TRBV25-1 to TRBJ1-4; D is undetermined. Trimming cost V 4 bases and J 8 bases, with 14 bases left between them. The CDR3 has 14 amino acids. CDR1 MGHDK and CDR2 SYGVNS come from the germline V gene. CDR3 loop: CASSVSPFEEKLFF. For the CDR3, the DNA is TGTGCCAGCAGTGTGTCCCCGTTTGAGGAAAAACTGTTTTTT.

The CDR3 is CASSLEARRRGGYTF. In nucleotides, the CDR3 is TGCGCCAGCAGCTTGGAAGCCCGACGAAGGGGTGGCTACACCTTC. J is TRBJ1-2 and V is TRBV5-1; a weak D match, TRBD1 (5 bases). CDR1 is SGHRS and CDR2 is YFSETQ in the germline V gene. Trimming cost V 0 bases and J 7 bases, with 16 bases left between them. This CDR3 is built from 15 residues.

The rearrangement links TRBV6-2 or TRBV6-3 to TRBJ2-7; tentative D call: TRBD1 (6 bases). This CDR3 region has 15 residues. V was shortened by 5 bases and J by 0 bases, with 14 bases between the two germline ends. The germline V gene encodes CDR1 MNHEY and CDR2 SVGEGT. The CDR3 protein is CASSSSGTPSYEQYF. CDR3 DNA: TGTGCCAGCAGTAGCTCCGGGACACCCTCCTACGAGCAGTACTTC.

The chain is built from TRBV7-9 and TRBJ1-5; 7 positions match TRBD1. The CDR3 consists of 16 residues. V lost 4 bases to trimming and J lost 6 bases; unmatched junction nucleotides: 12. The germline V gene encodes CDR1 SEHNR and CDR2 FQNEAQ (reference sequence). The CDR3 sequence is CASSSTTEGASQPQHF. The CDR3 DNA reads as TGTGCCAGCAGCTCGACAACCGAGGGGGCGAGTCAGCCCCAGCATTTT.

V usage is TRBV28 and J usage is TRBJ1-6, with D unresolved. CDR3 length: 15 amino acids. Trimming pared 6 bases from V and 10 bases from J, leaving 19 bases between. CDR1 is MDHEN, CDR2 SYDVKM, per germline. This chain's CDR3 is CASSSAGLRRSPLHF. CDR3 nucleotide sequence: TGTGCCAGCAGCAGCGCCGGTCTCCGGCGCTCACCCCTCCACTTT.